What follows are 26 T cell receptor beta chains derived from one specimen sequenced in a study of T cell responses to AZD1222 COVID-19 vaccine. Produced via immunoSEQ multiplex PCR; TCRdb's table is partial and in-frame only. The sample lists 150,000 to 200,000 clones; just under 95% were seen once. Sequenced here: peripheral blood, sampled on day 0 of AZD1222 vaccination. The receptors shown here come from an adult in good health.

The CDR3 DNA is TGTGCCTGGACAGGGGGCCTGAACACTGAAGCTTTCTTT. Protein sequence: CAWTGGLNTEAFF. V is TRBV30 and J is TRBJ1-1; 8 nucleotides agree with TRBD1. CDR1 is GTSNPN, CDR2 SVGIG, per germline (reference sequence). The CDR3 covers 13 residues. V shed 4 bases and J 0 bases; nucleotides not matched to a gene: 1.

This chain uses TRBV13 with TRBJ2-5; the D gene is possibly TRBD2 (5 bases). Deletions cut 2 bases from V and 3 bases from J, with 28 bases between. This CDR3 has 20 amino acids. Germline V gene lookup returns CDR1 PRHDT and CDR2 FYEKMQ (reference sequence). The CDR3 DNA is TGTGCCAGCAGCTTAACACGTACAACACCTTACCCCGGGAAAAAAGAGACCCAGTACTTC. It yields the protein CASSLTRTTPYPGKKETQYF.

V and J are TRBV6-1 and TRBJ1-3, with D uncertain. The CDR3 has 20 residues. Germline CDR1 MNHNS, CDR2 SASEGT. Trimming took 2 bases from V and 0 from J, leaving 23 bases between them. The chain's CDR3 is CASSERVVLLSTDSGNTIYF. In DNA, the CDR3 is TGTGCCAGCAGTGAACGAGTTGTGCTTTTGTCGACGGACTCTGGAAACACCATATATTTT.

This chain links TRBV10-2 with TRBJ1-1, with D unresolved. V was pared by 6 bases and J by 4 bases, with 12 bases between. This CDR3 region has 13 residues. Germline V gives CDR1 WSHSY, CDR2 SAAADI. The CDR3 here is CASSETKGTEAFF. Written as DNA, the CDR3 is TGCGCCAGCAGCGAGACAAAGGGCACTGAAGCTTTCTTT.

The V gene is TRBV7-9, the J gene TRBJ1-3; D is perhaps TRBD1 (5 bases). The CDR3 runs 14 residues. Trimming took 6 bases from V and 4 from J, leaving 13 bases between them. The germline V gene encodes CDR1 SEHNR and CDR2 FQNEAQ (reference sequence). CDR3 protein: CASSYEGWGNTIYF. CDR3 in DNA: TGTGCCAGCAGTTACGAGGGGTGGGGAAACACCATATATTTT.

The V and J genes are TRBV4-1 and TRBJ1-5; TRBD1 is a possible D gene (6 bases). The CDR3 extends over 17 amino acids. Trimming pared 0 bases from V and 7 bases from J, leaving 19 bases between. Germline V gene data show CDR1 as MGHRA and CDR2 as YSYEKL. The CDR3 sequence is CASSQDRGRGGWQPQHF. The DNA for the CDR3 is TGCGCCAGCAGCCAAGATCGGGGCAGGGGAGGGTGGCAGCCCCAGCATTTT.

The chain links TRBV4-3 to TRBJ1-5, with D hard to call. With 0 bases removed from V and 8 bases from J, the gap between germline ends came to 11 bases. Germline-derived CDR1 and CDR2 are LGHNA and YSLEER. The CDR3 loop spans 14 amino acids. CDR3 bases: TGCGCCAGCAGCCAAGACCTCGTGGCCGAGCCCCAGCATTTT. This translates into CASSQDLVAEPQHF.

This chain links TRBV7-9 with TRBJ2-7, with TRBD1 matching 8 bases. This CDR3 is 14 amino acids long. Looked up from germline, CDR1 is SEHNR and CDR2 is FQNEAQ (reference sequence). Unmatched junction bases numbered 4, after V lost 0 bases and J lost 6 bases. The CDR3 sequence is CASSLATGGLEQYF. As DNA, the CDR3 is TGTGCCAGCAGCTTAGCCACAGGGGGTCTCGAGCAGTACTTC.

CDR3: CASRTPAGGRETQYF. Here the CDR3 DNA reads TGTGCCAGCAGAACTCCTGCAGGAGGTCGAGAGACCCAGTACTTC. The gene calls are TRBV27 and TRBJ2-5; a possible D gene is TRBD2 (5 bases). Trimming left V 6 bases short and J 4 bases short, with 18 bases between. Germline values: CDR1 MNHEY, CDR2 SMNVEV (reference sequence). This CDR3 is 15 amino acids long.

The rearrangement joins TRBV6-4 to TRBJ1-2; the D gene is possibly TRBD1 (6 bases). The V end lost 2 bases, the J end lost 5 bases, and 15 bases lay between the germline ends. This CDR3 is built from 15 residues. Looked up from germline, CDR1 is MRHNA and CDR2 is SNTAGT. The CDR3 reads CASSDGGSSFYGYTF. In DNA form, the CDR3 reads TGTGCCAGCAGTGACGGGGGCAGTTCTTTTTATGGCTACACCTTC.

This chain joins TRBV4-2 and TRBJ1-1; weak D call: TRBD1 (5 bases). V lost 0 bases, J lost 5 bases, and 13 bases lay in between. CDR3 length: 15 amino acids. The germline V gene has CDR1 LGHNA and CDR2 YNFKEQ. The CDR3 DNA follows: TGTGCCAGCAGCCAAGATTTAGGTGACAGTACTGAAGCTTTCTTT. Amino acid sequence: CASSQDLGDSTEAFF.

The chain couples TRBV6-1 to TRBJ1-5; unclear D gene. V was cut by 3 bases and J by 0 bases, with 12 bases left in between. The germline V gene encodes CDR1 MNHNS and CDR2 SASEGT. The CDR3 has 16 amino acids. The CDR3 DNA reads as TGTGCCAGCAGTGACCAGACACCCATTAGCAATCAGCCCCAGCATTTT. It yields the protein CASSDQTPISNQPQHF.

The chain combines TRBV7-2 with TRBJ1-2; a possible D gene is TRBD1 (6 bases). Trimming took 0 bases from V and 4 from J, leaving 12 bases between them. Per germline, CDR1 SGHTA and CDR2 FQGNSA. The CDR3 covers 15 residues. The DNA of the CDR3 is TGTGCCAGCAGCTTAGCGGGCGGGACAAGCTATGGCTACACCTTC. Translated, it gives CASSLAGGTSYGYTF.

The genes are TRBV7-3 and TRBJ1-2, with TRBD1 identical over 7 bases. CDR3 size: 12 residues. V was pared by 5 bases and J by 7 bases, with 4 bases of the junction left unmatched. CDR1 and CDR2 (germline): SGHTA, FQGTGA. CDR3 sequence (DNA): TGTGCCAGCAGCGGGGACAGAGGTGGCTACACCTTC. This translates into CASSGDRGGYTF. The full variable domain, rest sourced from reference TRBV7-3 and TRBJ1-2, is GAGVSQTPSNKVTEKGKYVELRCDPISGHTALYWYRQSLGQGPEFLIYFQGTGAADDSGLPNDRFFAVRPEGSVSTLKIQRTERGDSAVYLCASSGDRGGYTFGSGTRLTVV.

The chain employs TRBV5-1 and TRBJ2-2, with TRBD1 matching over 11 bases. The CDR3 sequence is 15 residues long. Germline CDR1 reads SGHRS; CDR2 reads YFSETQ. The ends lost 2 bases at V and 7 bases at J; junction bases unmatched: 4. The CDR3 is CASSFGQGAIGELFF. The CDR3 DNA follows: TGCGCCAGCAGCTTTGGACAGGGGGCCATCGGGGAGCTGTTTTTT. The full variable domain, with the rest looked up from reference TRBV5-1 and TRBJ2-2, is KAGVTQTPRYLIKTRGQQVTLSCSPISGHRSVSWYQQTPGQGLQFLFEYFSETQRNKGNFPGRFSGRQFSNSRSEMNVSTLELGDSALYLCASSFGQGAIGELFFGEGSRLTVL.

V and J are TRBV5-1 and TRBJ1-6, with D perhaps TRBD1 (5 bases). Trimming stripped 4 bases from V and 0 bases from J, with 20 bases between. Germline lookup yields CDR1 SGHRS and CDR2 YFSETQ. The length of the CDR3 is 19 residues. In DNA, the CDR3 is TGCGCCAGCAGCCCTGGTTGGGTGGGGCCGAGCTCCTATAATTCACCCCTCCACTTT. It translates to CASSPGWVGPSSYNSPLHF.

V and J are TRBV4-3 and TRBJ1-2; 12 bases map to TRBD1. Germline trimming cut 2 bases from V and 4 bases from J; bases unmatched to any gene: 8. The CDR3 runs 17 residues. CDR1 is LGHNA, CDR2 YSLEER, per germline. The CDR3 nucleotides are TGCGCCAGCAGCCAACTGGGACAGGGGGCGGGTAGCTATGGCTACACCTTC. Amino acids: CASSQLGQGAGSYGYTF.

The chain carries TRBV6-5 and TRBJ1-2; perhaps TRBD1 as D (6 bases). CDR3 length: 13 residues. V gave up 10 bases and J gave up 5 bases, with 17 bases separating them. The germline CDR1 and CDR2 sequences are MNHEY and SVGAGI. Here the CDR3 DNA reads TGTGCCACCAAGAAACGGGGGGCATATGGCTACACCTTC. Its protein product is CATKKRGAYGYTF.

This clone was recorded once. V is TRBV7-8 and J is TRBJ1-5, with D unclear. This CDR3 has 15 residues. With 5 bases removed from V and 4 bases from J, the gap between germline ends came to 15 bases. CDR1 is SGHVS, CDR2 FQNEAQ, per germline. CDR3 protein: CASSPQTALNQPQHF. CDR3 DNA: TGTGCCAGCAGCCCACAGACGGCGTTGAATCAGCCCCAGCATTTT.

The rearrangement joins TRBV11-2 to TRBJ2-1, with a possible D match to TRBD2 (6 bases). Germline assignment: CDR1 SGHAT and CDR2 FQNNGV. Deletions cut 5 bases from V and 1 base from J, with 15 bases between. The CDR3 covers 16 residues. The CDR3 nucleotides are TGTGCCAGCAGCCAAGTCTCGCGGGGTTCCTACAATGAGCAGTTCTTC. This codes for CASSQVSRGSYNEQFF.

This chain joins TRBV2 and TRBJ2-1; no reliable D call. The ends were cut back, 4 bases at V and 4 bases at J, with 20 bases in the middle. CDR3 length: 17 residues. Germline CDR1 and CDR2: SNHLY and FYNNEI. The CDR3 spells CASSGFTGPTEYNEQFF. CDR3 in DNA: TGTGCCAGCAGTGGCTTTACCGGGCCAACTGAGTACAATGAGCAGTTCTTC.

V and J are TRBV2 and TRBJ1-1; D unclear. V gave up 6 bases and J gave up 11 bases, with 10 bases separating them. Germline CDR1 SNHLY, CDR2 FYNNEI. CDR3 length: 10 residues. The CDR3 coding sequence is TGTGCCAGCAGGACCCAATCGGCTTTCTTT. Translating it yields CASRTQSAFF.

The V gene is TRBV28, the J gene TRBJ2-5; D gene ambiguous. V was pared by 5 bases and J by 2 bases, with 15 bases between. This CDR3 comprises 15 residues. Germline V CDR1 and CDR2: MDHEN, SYDVKM. CDR3 sequence: CASSRRTSAQETQYF. Written as DNA, the CDR3 is TGTGCCAGCAGTCGCCGCACGTCGGCACAAGAGACCCAGTACTTC.

The chain employs TRBV5-6 and TRBJ1-4, with D maybe TRBD1 (5 bases). This CDR3 has 14 amino acids. Trimming removed 4 bases at V and 8 bases at J, with 15 bases between. The germline gives CDR1 SGHDT, CDR2 YYEEEE. The CDR3 protein is CASSKPGGVEKLFF. The CDR3 DNA is TGTGCCAGCAGCAAGCCTGGAGGGGTCGAAAAACTGTTTTTT.

Here the CDR3 DNA reads TGTGCCAGCATCTTAGTCACTGAAGCTTTCTTT. Amino acids: CASILVTEAFF. The genes are TRBV6-6 and TRBJ1-1; D gene ambiguous. The CDR3 runs to 11 residues. V shed 7 bases and J shed 4 bases, with 7 bases lying between them. Germline V gene sequence: CDR1 MNHNY, CDR2 SVGAGI (reference sequence).

This chain links TRBV7-9 with TRBJ1-4, with D tentatively TRBD1 (5 bases). Germline V gene data show CDR1 as SEHNR and CDR2 as FQNEAQ (reference sequence). V lost 6 bases and J 8 bases, leaving 16 bases between the germline ends. The CDR3 spans 14 residues. The CDR3: CASSHQGRREKLFF. The CDR3 bases are TGTGCCAGCAGTCATCAGGGACGAAGGGAAAAACTGTTTTTT. Supplemented by reference TRBV7-9 and TRBJ1-4, the full variable domain reads DTGVSQNPRHKITKRGQNVTFRCDPISEHNRLYWYRQTLGQGPEFLTYFQNEAQLEKSRLLSDRFSAERPKGSFSTLEIQRTEQGDSAMYLCASSHQGRREKLFFGSGTQLSVL.